These T cell receptor beta chains were read from a single sample in a study of OX40 agonist ivuxolimab in advanced cancers. The table came from immunoSEQ multiplex PCR; TCRdb's copy has only in-frame clones and leaves some out. In the table there are roughly 41,000 clones, 90% to 95% of which are singletons. The source was CD4+ or CD8+ T cells sorted from blood, collected in a trial of the OX40 agonist ivuxolimab. These receptors came from an adult with an advanced solid tumor such as melanoma, head and neck, liver or kidney cancer. Each CDR3 is given with its conserved first and last residue. A D gene is named only where the DNA matches it firmly. Size tells how often a clone was seen (once, few, many) or the class of an expanded clone, and some rows leave it out.

D gene: .; J gene: TRBJ2-2; clone size: once; V gene: TRBV9; CDR3 protein: CASSPLRDAGELFF; CDR3 DNA: TGTGCCAGCAGCCCCCTCCGGGATGCCGGGGAGCTGTTTTTT
D gene: .; J gene: TRBJ2-5; clone size: .; V gene: TRBV6-1; CDR3 protein: CASSALPGGQETQYF; CDR3 DNA: TGTGCCAGCAGTGCCCTACCCGGAGGACAAGAGACCCAGTACTTC
D gene: .; J gene: TRBJ2-7; clone size: .; V gene: TRBV13; CDR3 protein: CASSATGFVYEQYF; CDR3 DNA: TGTGCCAGCAGCGCAACAGGGTTTGTCTACGAGCAGTACTTC
D gene: TRBD1; J gene: TRBJ1-1; clone size: .; V gene: TRBV2; CDR3 protein: CASLSGQGASEAFF; CDR3 DNA: TGTGCCAGCCTGAGTGGACAGGGGGCGTCTGAAGCTTTCTTT
D gene: .; J gene: TRBJ1-1; clone size: .; V gene: TRBV5-1; CDR3 protein: CASSELGQPGTEAFF; CDR3 DNA: TGCGCCAGCAGCGAGCTAGGGCAGCCTGGTACTGAAGCTTTCTTT
D gene: .; J gene: TRBJ1-5; clone size: .; V gene: TRBV4-1; CDR3 protein: CASSQGGAGQPQHF; CDR3 DNA: TGCGCCAGCAGCCAAGGAGGGGCGGGGCAGCCCCAGCATTTT
D gene: TRBD2; J gene: TRBJ2-7; clone size: .; V gene: TRBV5-6; CDR3 protein: CASSLEASGPYEQYF; CDR3 DNA: TGTGCCAGCAGCTTGGAAGCTAGCGGACCTTACGAGCAGTACTTC
D gene: TRBD1; J gene: TRBJ1-1; clone size: .; V gene: TRBV6-5; CDR3 protein: CASSLDRGDEAFF; CDR3 DNA: TGTGCCAGCAGCCTCGACAGGGGAGATGAAGCTTTCTTT
D gene: .; J gene: TRBJ2-6; clone size: .; V gene: TRBV4-3; CDR3 protein: CASSQERVSGANVLTF; CDR3 DNA: TGCGCCAGCAGCCAAGAAAGGGTTTCCGGGGCCAACGTCCTGACTTTC
D gene: TRBD1; J gene: TRBJ2-2; clone size: .; V gene: TRBV6-5; CDR3 protein: CASSYGTGVSGELFF; CDR3 DNA: TGTGCCAGCAGTTACGGGACAGGGGTCTCCGGGGAGCTGTTTTTT
D gene: .; J gene: TRBJ1-1; clone size: once; V gene: TRBV18; CDR3 protein: CASSPEGTEAFF; CDR3 DNA: TGTGCCAGCTCACCAGAGGGCACTGAAGCTTTCTTT
D gene: .; J gene: TRBJ1-5; clone size: .; V gene: TRBV21-1; CDR3 protein: CASSKKLKDRNSNQPQHF; CDR3 DNA: TGTGCCAGCAGCAAAAAACTAAAAGACAGAAATAGCAATCAGCCCCAGCATTTT
D gene: .; J gene: TRBJ2-6; clone size: .; V gene: TRBV15; CDR3 protein: CATGASGANVLTF; CDR3 DNA: TGTGCCACCGGGGCCTCTGGGGCCAACGTCCTGACTTTC
D gene: TRBD1; J gene: TRBJ2-1; clone size: .; V gene: TRBV12-5; CDR3 protein: CASGWGQGAFNEQFF; CDR3 DNA: TGTGCTAGTGGTTGGGGACAGGGGGCTTTCAATGAGCAGTTCTTC
D gene: .; J gene: TRBJ2-1; clone size: .; V gene: TRBV4-1; CDR3 protein: CASSQAASYNEQFF; CDR3 DNA: TGCGCCAGCAGCCAAGCCGCTAGTTACAATGAGCAGTTCTTC
D gene: .; J gene: TRBJ2-4; clone size: .; V gene: TRBV5-1; CDR3 protein: CASSLAAGTGQNIQYF; CDR3 DNA: TGCGCCAGCAGCTTGGCCGCAGGGACGGGTCAAAACATTCAGTACTTC
D gene: .; J gene: TRBJ1-2; clone size: .; V gene: TRBV28; CDR3 protein: CASSSLRGRGDYGYTF; CDR3 DNA: TGTGCCAGCAGTTCCCTCCGGGGACGCGGAGACTATGGCTACACCTTC
D gene: .; J gene: TRBJ1-6; clone size: .; V gene: TRBV6-1; CDR3 protein: CASSENGRSPLHF; CDR3 DNA: TGTGCCAGCAGTGAGAACGGGCGTTCACCCCTCCACTTT
D gene: .; J gene: TRBJ2-1; clone size: .; V gene: TRBV11-2; CDR3 protein: CASGGGPYNEQFF; CDR3 DNA: TGTGCCAGCGGGGGAGGCCCATACAATGAGCAGTTCTTC
D gene: TRBD2; J gene: TRBJ2-2; clone size: .; V gene: TRBV4-3; CDR3 protein: CASSPSGRGGTGELFF; CDR3 DNA: TGCGCCAGCAGCCCCTCCGGGCGGGGGGGCACCGGGGAGCTGTTTTTT
D gene: .; J gene: TRBJ1-1; clone size: .; V gene: TRBV10-3; CDR3 protein: CAISEAAGMNTEAFF; CDR3 DNA: TGTGCCATCAGTGAGGCGGCAGGCATGAACACTGAAGCTTTCTTT
D gene: TRBD1; J gene: TRBJ2-3; clone size: .; V gene: TRBV11-2; CDR3 protein: CASSLGPDRAADTQYF; CDR3 DNA: TGTGCCAGCAGCTTAGGACCCGACAGGGCGGCAGATACGCAGTATTTT
D gene: .; J gene: TRBJ2-3; clone size: .; V gene: TRBV9; CDR3 protein: CASSVGRSSTDTQYF; CDR3 DNA: TGTGCCAGCAGCGTAGGCAGATCTAGCACAGATACGCAGTATTTT
D gene: .; J gene: TRBJ1-2; clone size: .; V gene: TRBV13; CDR3 protein: CASTPVGGYTF; CDR3 DNA: TGTGCCAGCACCCCGGTTGGAGGCTACACCTTC
D gene: TRBD2; J gene: TRBJ2-1; clone size: .; V gene: TRBV29-1; CDR3 protein: CSVEDPTGGPGNEQFF; CDR3 DNA: TGCAGCGTTGAAGATCCTACGGGAGGGCCTGGTAATGAGCAGTTCTTC
D gene: .; J gene: TRBJ2-5; clone size: .; V gene: TRBV10-3; CDR3 protein: CAISESKRGLETQYF; CDR3 DNA: TGTGCCATCAGTGAGTCAAAGAGAGGGTTGGAGACCCAGTACTTC
D gene: TRBD2; J gene: TRBJ2-7; clone size: once; V gene: TRBV30; CDR3 protein: CACVLAESYEQYF; CDR3 DNA: TGTGCCTGTGTGCTAGCGGAATCCTACGAGCAGTACTTC
D gene: .; J gene: TRBJ1-1; clone size: .; V gene: TRBV6-5; CDR3 protein: CASSPMEARTEAFF; CDR3 DNA: TGTGCCAGCAGTCCCATGGAGGCCCGGACTGAAGCTTTCTTT
D gene: .; J gene: TRBJ2-3; clone size: .; V gene: TRBV7-6; CDR3 protein: CASSLQRLPLLDTQYF; CDR3 DNA: TGTGCCAGCAGCTTACAGCGACTGCCCCTCCTAGATACGCAGTATTTT
D gene: TRBD1; J gene: TRBJ2-7; clone size: .; V gene: TRBV29-1; CDR3 protein: CSVAFGQGAREQYF; CDR3 DNA: TGCAGCGTTGCGTTCGGACAGGGGGCCCGGGAGCAGTACTTC
D gene: .; J gene: TRBJ1-2; clone size: .; V gene: TRBV5-4; CDR3 protein: CASSLVPGADGHTF; CDR3 DNA: TGTGCCAGCAGCTTGGTTCCGGGGGCAGATGGCCACACCTTC
D gene: TRBD1; J gene: TRBJ2-6; clone size: .; V gene: TRBV28; CDR3 protein: CASSLRGLVANVLTF; CDR3 DNA: TGTGCCAGCAGTTTAAGGGGGCTGGTGGCCAACGTCCTGACTTTC
D gene: TRBD1; J gene: TRBJ2-7; clone size: .; V gene: TRBV7-9; CDR3 protein: CASSSGWDRIYEQYF; CDR3 DNA: TGTGCCAGCAGCTCCGGGTGGGACAGAATTTACGAGCAGTACTTC
D gene: TRBD2; J gene: TRBJ2-1; clone size: .; V gene: TRBV28; CDR3 protein: CASSQLAGNNEQFF; CDR3 DNA: TGTGCCAGCAGCCAGCTAGCGGGGAATAATGAGCAGTTCTTC
D gene: TRBD1; J gene: TRBJ1-1; clone size: .; V gene: TRBV6-1; CDR3 protein: CASSGDRGRWYTEAFF; CDR3 DNA: TGTGCCAGCAGTGGAGACAGGGGACGCTGGTACACTGAAGCTTTCTTT
D gene: .; J gene: TRBJ2-2; clone size: .; V gene: TRBV4-1; CDR3 protein: CASSQLSGDTGELFF; CDR3 DNA: TGCGCCAGCAGCCAACTGTCAGGGGACACCGGGGAGCTGTTTTTT
D gene: .; J gene: TRBJ1-5; clone size: few; V gene: TRBV19; CDR3 protein: CASSTEAGIRGNQPQHF; CDR3 DNA: TGTGCCAGTAGTACTGAAGCAGGAATAAGGGGCAATCAGCCCCAGCATTTT
D gene: TRBD2; J gene: TRBJ2-2; clone size: .; V gene: TRBV27; CDR3 protein: CASSPRTGGKTGELFF; CDR3 DNA: TGTGCCAGCAGTCCCCGAACGGGGGGAAAAACCGGGGAGCTGTTTTTT
D gene: .; J gene: TRBJ2-7; clone size: .; V gene: TRBV11-2; CDR3 protein: CASSSPGYRSYEQYF; CDR3 DNA: TGTGCCAGCAGCTCCCCGGGATATCGCTCCTACGAGCAGTACTTC
D gene: TRBD2; J gene: TRBJ2-1; clone size: once; V gene: TRBV19; CDR3 protein: CASSIRLLTGGAFVNEQFF; CDR3 DNA: TGTGCCAGTAGTATCCGACTCTTAACGGGAGGGGCCTTCGTTAATGAGCAGTTCTTC
D gene: TRBD1; J gene: TRBJ1-2; clone size: .; V gene: TRBV5-4; CDR3 protein: CASTSRDRAPNYGYTF; CDR3 DNA: TGTGCCAGCACGTCCCGGGACAGGGCACCCAACTATGGCTACACCTTC
D gene: .; J gene: TRBJ1-2; clone size: .; V gene: TRBV7-9; CDR3 protein: CASSLAGAGLVWYGYTF; CDR3 DNA: TGTGCCAGCAGCTTAGCGGGGGCTGGATTAGTTTGGTATGGCTACACCTTC
D gene: .; J gene: TRBJ2-6; clone size: .; V gene: TRBV27; CDR3 protein: CASSFIPGGANVLTF; CDR3 DNA: TGTGCCAGCAGTTTTATTCCAGGGGGGGCCAACGTCCTGACTTTC
D gene: TRBD1; J gene: TRBJ1-3; clone size: .; V gene: TRBV9; CDR3 protein: CASSADRDASAGNTIYF; CDR3 DNA: TGTGCCAGCAGCGCGGACAGGGACGCATCCGCTGGAAACACCATATATTTT
D gene: .; J gene: TRBJ1-2; clone size: .; V gene: TRBV6-6; CDR3 protein: CASSYSNYGYTF; CDR3 DNA: TGTGCCAGCAGTTACAGCAACTATGGCTACACCTTC
D gene: TRBD2; J gene: TRBJ2-7; clone size: .; V gene: TRBV9; CDR3 protein: CASSLRGLAGNEQYF; CDR3 DNA: TGTGCCAGCAGCTTACGCGGACTAGCGGGTAACGAGCAGTACTTC
D gene: .; J gene: TRBJ2-7; clone size: medium-sized; V gene: TRBV7-6; CDR3 protein: CASSLGGAGEQYF; CDR3 DNA: TGTGCCAGCAGCTTAGGGGGGGCGGGCGAGCAGTACTTC
D gene: .; J gene: TRBJ2-1; clone size: .; V gene: TRBV29-1; CDR3 protein: CSVLSGTKLLHEQFF; CDR3 DNA: TGCAGCGTTCTGTCCGGGACCAAGCTTTTGCATGAGCAGTTCTTC
D gene: .; J gene: TRBJ2-2; clone size: .; V gene: TRBV9; CDR3 protein: CASSVDQGSGELFF; CDR3 DNA: TGTGCCAGCAGCGTAGATCAAGGGTCCGGGGAGCTGTTTTTT
D gene: .; J gene: TRBJ1-1; clone size: .; V gene: TRBV9; CDR3 protein: CASSVGGSSTEAFF; CDR3 DNA: TGTGCCAGCAGCGTAGGGGGGTCGTCCACTGAAGCTTTCTTT
D gene: .; J gene: TRBJ1-1; clone size: .; V gene: TRBV14; CDR3 protein: CASSHGTGFSETEAFF; CDR3 DNA: TGTGCCAGCAGCCACGGGACGGGCTTTTCGGAGACTGAAGCTTTCTTT
D gene: .; J gene: TRBJ2-1; clone size: .; V gene: TRBV2; CDR3 protein: CASTTSSNPPYNEQFF; CDR3 DNA: TGTGCCAGCACCACTAGCAGTAACCCCCCCTACAATGAGCAGTTCTTC
D gene: .; J gene: TRBJ1-6; clone size: .; V gene: TRBV15; CDR3 protein: CATSRVNSPLHF; CDR3 DNA: TGTGCCACCAGCAGGGTTAACTCACCCCTCCACTTT
D gene: .; J gene: TRBJ1-1; clone size: .; V gene: TRBV27; CDR3 protein: CASSQTPGLYEAFF; CDR3 DNA: TGTGCCAGCAGTCAGACCCCGGGCCTCTATGAAGCTTTCTTT
D gene: .; J gene: TRBJ2-7; clone size: .; V gene: TRBV13; CDR3 protein: CASSPVAQGIHEQYF; CDR3 DNA: TGTGCCAGCAGCCCCGTGGCCCAGGGGATACACGAGCAGTACTTC
D gene: TRBD1; J gene: TRBJ1-1; clone size: .; V gene: TRBV7-8; CDR3 protein: CASSPGQAGGGTEAFF; CDR3 DNA: TGTGCCAGCAGCCCTGGACAGGCCGGGGGGGGCACTGAAGCTTTCTTT
D gene: .; J gene: TRBJ1-4; clone size: .; V gene: TRBV7-9; CDR3 protein: CAIYPGGKLFF; CDR3 DNA: TGTGCCATCTACCCGGGGGGAAAACTGTTTTTT
D gene: TRBD2; J gene: TRBJ2-1; clone size: .; V gene: TRBV7-2; CDR3 protein: CASSVLAGGYNEQFF; CDR3 DNA: TGTGCCAGCAGCGTCCTAGCGGGAGGTTACAATGAGCAGTTCTTC
D gene: TRBD2; J gene: TRBJ2-3; clone size: once; V gene: TRBV9; CDR3 protein: CASSGRAGESTDTQYF; CDR3 DNA: TGTGCCAGCAGCGGAAGAGCGGGGGAGAGCACAGATACGCAGTATTTT